A selection of T cell receptor beta chains follows, all from one sample in a study of shared clonotypes between healthy human individuals. Repertoires were generated with immunoSEQ multiplex PCR, while TCRdb's copy carries only in-frame clones and drops some. This table holds about 610,000 clones, 90% to 97% found once. Sequencing was carried out using naive CD8+ T cells sorted from blood. These TCRs come from a woman aged 25 to 39 in good health. CDR3s include the opening cysteine and the closing phenylalanine or tryptophan. The D gene is left open where the match is weak. Clone sizes are given selectively: once, few, many, or a class where the clone is expanded.

V: TRBV28; D: TRBD2; J: TRBJ2-5; size: -; DNA: TGTGCCAGCAGCCCTCGAAGCGGGAGAGTCTCCGGGGAGCAGTACTTC; CDR3: CASSPRSGRVSGEQYF
V: TRBV28; D: -; J: TRBJ1-1; size: -; DNA: TGTGCCAGCAGTTTCCCCTTCACGGGGGGCGTTCGTGACACTGAAGCTTTCTTT; CDR3: CASSFPFTGGVRDTEAFF
V: TRBV19; D: -; J: TRBJ1-1; size: -; DNA: TGTGCCAGTAGTGTTACAGCTCGGAACGACGCTTTCTTT; CDR3: CASSVTARNDAFF
V: TRBV15; D: -; J: TRBJ2-1; size: -; DNA: TGTGCCACCAGCAGACACTACAATGAGCAGTTCTTC; CDR3: CATSRHYNEQFF
V: TRBV28; D: TRBD1; J: TRBJ1-1; size: -; DNA: TGTGCCAGCAGTCTCAGTTTACAGGGGAATACTGAAGCTTTCTTT; CDR3: CASSLSLQGNTEAFF
V: TRBV6-5; D: -; J: TRBJ1-5; size: -; DNA: TGTGCCAGCACCGGGGGGCGAGGTCAGCCCCAGCATTTT; CDR3: CASTGGRGQPQHF
V: TRBV27; D: -; J: TRBJ1-1; size: once; DNA: TGTGCCAGCAGTATCGGTGGCTCAAACACTGAAGCTTTCTTT; CDR3: CASSIGGSNTEAFF
V: TRBV19; D: TRBD2; J: TRBJ2-7; size: -; DNA: TGTGCCAGTAGTGTCGCTAGCGGGAGTAACTACGAGCAGTACTTC; CDR3: CASSVASGSNYEQYF
V: TRBV10-1; D: TRBD2; J: TRBJ2-7; size: -; DNA: TGCGCCAGCAGTGAGTCGCAGCGGGAGGACTACGAGCAGTACTTC; CDR3: CASSESQREDYEQYF
V: TRBV27; D: -; J: TRBJ2-7; size: -; DNA: TGTGCCAGCAGTTCACAGCTCGACACGACTTCCTACGAGCAGTACTTC; CDR3: CASSSQLDTTSYEQYF
V: TRBV4-1; D: TRBD1; J: TRBJ2-7; size: -; DNA: TGCGCCAGCAGCCAAAGGGTACCGGGACAGGCATTGTCCGAGCAGTACTTC; CDR3: CASSQRVPGQALSEQYF
V: TRBV2; D: -; J: TRBJ1-5; size: -; DNA: TGTGCCAGCAGTGAAGAGGATAGCAATCAGCCCCAGCATTTT; CDR3: CASSEEDSNQPQHF
V: TRBV27; D: -; J: TRBJ1-2; size: -; DNA: TGTGCCAGCAGTTTAATGCCGGGATATGGCTACACCTTC; CDR3: CASSLMPGYGYTF
V: TRBV5-6; D: -; J: TRBJ2-3; size: -; DNA: TGTGCCAGCAGCCAAAGTCAGGCTATAGATACGCAGTATTTT; CDR3: CASSQSQAIDTQYF
V: TRBV7-6; D: TRBD2; J: TRBJ2-7; size: -; DNA: TGTGCCAGCAGCTTGCGGACTAGCAGAAACTTC; CDR3: CASSLRTSRNF
V: TRBV27; D: -; J: TRBJ1-1; size: -; DNA: TGTGCCAGCAGTTTATCCGGGCCCACTGAAGCTTTCTTT; CDR3: CASSLSGPTEAFF